This T cell receptor (beta chain) was retrieved from a study of OX40 agonist ivuxolimab in advanced cancers. Whole-study context: Antecedent anti-PD-1, anti-PD-L1 or anti-CTLA-4 therapy was permissible, with roughly 40% having received some. Regarding the study as a whole: Among T cells, CD8+ cells averaged more expanded clones than CD4+ cells.

Concerning this clone itself: What it binds is not known.

Looked up from germline, CDR1 is MDHEN and CDR2 is SYDVKM. V was pared by 6 bases and J by 1 base, with 12 bases between. This CDR3 spans 14 amino acids. This table comes from immunoSEQ multiplex PCR, and its TCRdb copy is limited to in-frame clones, with some not included. The table records fewer than 120,000 clones, about 92% of them present only once. The chain couples TRBV28 to TRBJ2-5; D possibly uses TRBD1 or TRBD2 (5 bases each). The material sequenced was CD4+ or CD8+ T cells sorted from blood, taken in a trial of the OX40 agonist ivuxolimab. This TCR derives from an adult with an advanced solid tumor such as melanoma, head and neck, liver or kidney cancer. CDR3 protein: CASSRAGTQETQYF. CDR3 nucleotide sequence: TGTGCCAGCAGCCGCGCCGGGACCCAAGAGACCCAGTACTTC.